These 18 T cell receptor beta chains share one sample of origin, sequenced in a study of immune characterization of retroperitoneal liposarcoma. TCRdb re-analysed the PCR reads in MiXCR, keeping a single row per CDR3 protein. The sample consists of some 9,600 distinct CDR3 sequences, less than 40% of them appearing once. The sample consisted of tumor tissue. These receptors came from a female donor with retroperitoneal liposarcoma.

The chain recombines TRBV10-2 with TRBJ2-1; D perhaps matches TRBD2 (5 bases). Germline lookup yields CDR1 WSHSY and CDR2 SAAADI. V was shortened by 4 bases and J by 15 bases, with 22 bases between the two germline ends. The CDR3 spans 14 residues. In nucleotides, the CDR3 is TGCGCCAGCAGTGGGACTGACTCACCACTTCGCCGGTTCTTC. Protein sequence: CASSGTDSPLRRFF.

By share of the sample, this clonotype is medium-sized. This chain links TRBV6-1 with TRBJ2-1; D is ambiguous. Near its end, the DNA agrees better with TRBJ2-7, so the J call may be wrong. Germline lookup yields CDR1 MNHNS and CDR2 SASEGT. The CDR3 length is 13 residues. The CDR3 loop reads CASSDEAHYEQYF. The DNA for the CDR3 is TGTGCCAGCAGTGATGAGGCGCACTACGAGCAGTACTTC.

This clonotype was counted many times. The J gene is TRBJ1-1, the V gene TRBV11-1, with D possibly TRBD1 on 6 matching bases. In germline, CDR1 is SGHAT, CDR2 FQDESV (reference sequence). Trimming cost V 5 bases and J 7 bases, with 11 bases left between them. This CDR3 contains 12 residues. CDR3 region: CASSLGQLEAFF. DNA for the CDR3: TGTGCCAGCAGCCTGGGACAACTTGAAGCTTTCTTT.

This clonotype appeared many times. This chain links TRBV12-3 or TRBV12-4 with TRBJ2-5; TRBD2 aligns across 8 bases. The better agreement between TRBJ2-7 and the DNA end casts doubt on the J call. CDR3 length: 14 amino acids. CDR3: CASSMSGRAYEQYF. The CDR3 DNA sequence: TGTGCCAGCAGCATGAGCGGGAGAGCCTACGAGCAGTACTTC.

The gene calls are TRBV6-5 and TRBJ2-3; TRBD2 matches 7 bases. The end of the DNA aligns better with TRBJ2-5, so the J call may be wrong. Germline CDR1 and CDR2: MNHEY and SVGAGI. The CDR3 has 13 amino acids. In DNA form, the CDR3 reads TGTGCCAGCAGTTACGCGGGAGCGGAGACCCAGTACTTC. Its translation: CASSYAGAETQYF.

This clonotype was counted only a few times. V is TRBV6-1 and J is TRBJ2-3; no reliable D call. Germline assignment: CDR1 MNHNS and CDR2 SASEGT. CDR3 length: 15 residues. V was trimmed by 8 bases and J by 2 bases, leaving 17 bases between them. CDR3 loop: CASPEGHSPTDTQYF. In DNA, the CDR3 is TGTGCCAGCCCCGAAGGGCACAGTCCCACAGATACGCAGTATTTT.

This clonotype qualifies as medium-sized (0.01 to 0.1%). The chain links TRBV7-8 to TRBJ1-6; 11 bases align to TRBD1. CDR3 length: 16 residues. J gave up 10 bases and V 5 bases, and 10 bases lay outside the gene matches. Germline-derived CDR1 and CDR2 are SGHVS and FQNEAQ. The CDR3 protein is CASSPGTGGSGSPLHF. The CDR3 DNA is TGTGCCAGCAGCCCAGGGACAGGGGGGTCTGGATCACCCCTCCACTTT. Full variable domain (rest looked up from reference TRBV7-8 and TRBJ1-6): GAGVSQSPRYKVAKRGQDVALRCDPISGHVSLFWYQQALGQGPEFLTYFQNEAQLDKSGLPSDRFFAERPEGSVSTLKIQRTQQEDSAVYLCASSPGTGGSGSPLHFGNGTRLTVT.

Relative to its sample, this clonotype is medium-sized. V usage is TRBV7-2 and J usage is TRBJ2-3; D gene uncertain. The germline V gene has CDR1 SGHTA and CDR2 FQGNSA. This CDR3 contains 13 residues. The V end lost 5 bases, the J end lost 3 bases, and 9 bases lay between the germline ends. CDR3 DNA sequence: TGTGCCAGCAGCCTCAGACAAACAGATACGCAGTATTTT. This encodes CASSLRQTDTQYF.

This clonotype was seen a few times. The chain employs TRBV12-3 or TRBV12-4 and TRBJ2-5; D is ambiguous. CDR3 length: 13 residues. Trimming cost V 2 bases and J 4 bases, with 8 bases left between them. The CDR3 is CASSLRQLETQYF. As DNA, the CDR3 is TGTGCCAGCAGTTTAAGGCAGCTAGAGACCCAGTACTTC.

In its sample, this clonotype is medium-sized (0.01 to 0.1%). V usage is TRBV7-2 and J usage is TRBJ2-1; TRBD2 agrees at 10 bases. After removal of 1 base from V and 7 bases from J, the junction contained 10 bases not matched to a gene. Germline V gene data show CDR1 as SGHTA and CDR2 as FQGNSA. The CDR3 is made up of 17 amino acids. The CDR3 region is CASSLVGASGRGNEQFF. CDR3 nucleotides: TGTGCCAGCAGCTTAGTCGGGGCTAGCGGGAGAGGGAATGAGCAGTTCTTC.

This clonotype was detected only a few times. This chain uses TRBV6-6 with TRBJ1-1; 7 bases agree with TRBD1. This CDR3 is 15 amino acids long. The junction had 2 bases not matched to a gene; V was cut back by 1 base and J by 0 bases. The germline V gene encodes CDR1 MNHNY and CDR2 SVGAGI (reference sequence). CDR3 sequence: CASSYLGTVNTEAFF. The CDR3 DNA reads as TGTGCCAGCAGTTACTTGGGGACAGTGAACACTGAAGCTTTCTTT.

This clonotype has a handful of counts. The V call is TRBV7-8, the J call TRBJ2-1, with D tentatively TRBD1 (6 bases). The germline CDR1 and CDR2 sequences are SGHVS and FQNEAQ. Trimming removed 5 bases at V and 10 bases at J, with 18 bases between. The CDR3 loop spans 14 amino acids. CDR3 DNA sequence: TGTGCCAGCAGCCCAGGGGACAAGCACTACGAGCAGTTCTTC. Its protein product is CASSPGDKHYEQFF.

In this sample, this clonotype turned up a few times. Here the CDR3 reads CASSHKPMGGSGRVNTQYF. CDR3 in DNA: TGTGCCAGCAGTCACAAGCCCATGGGGGGCAGCGGGAGAGTAAATACGCAGTATTTT. The chain recombines TRBV27 with TRBJ2-3, with 8 bases matching TRBD2. The CDR3 covers 19 residues. From germline, CDR1 is MNHEY and CDR2 SMNVEV (reference sequence). The J segment lost 7 bases and the V segment lost 5 bases, leaving 23 bases of the junction unmatched.

V usage is TRBV6-1 and J usage is TRBJ1-1, with D possibly TRBD1 on 5 matching bases. The CDR3 sequence is 15 residues long. V lost 1 base to trimming and J lost 3 bases, with 12 bases between them. Germline CDR1 MNHNS, CDR2 SASEGT. In DNA, the CDR3 is TGTGCCAGCAGTGAAGTACCGGGACGGTACACTGAAGCTTTCTTT. It specifies CASSEVPGRYTEAFF.

The chain combines TRBV6-4 with TRBJ2-5; TRBD2 aligns across 13 bases. The germline CDR1 and CDR2 sequences are MRHNA and SNTAGT. The ends lost 4 bases at V and 11 bases at J; junction bases unmatched: 16. The CDR3 consists of 17 residues. The CDR3 reads CASSGTSGRLIRDEQYF. The CDR3 DNA follows: TGTGCCAGCAGTGGGACTAGCGGGAGACTTATTAGGGATGAGCAGTACTTC.

The chain combines TRBV7-2 with TRBJ2-5; possibly TRBD2 for D (7 bases). Judging by the DNA end, TRBJ2-7 fits better; the J call may be wrong. Germline V gene sequence: CDR1 SGHTA, CDR2 FQGNSA. The CDR3 covers 14 residues. The CDR3 DNA follows: TGTGCCAGCAGCGAGGGGGGGGACACCTACGAGCAGTACTTC. Its protein product is CASSEGGDTYEQYF.

Written as DNA, the CDR3 is TGTGCCAGCAGTACCCGGGGATATGGGGGTTCAGCACAAGAGACCCAGTACTTC. Encoded protein: CASSTRGYGGSAQETQYF. The chain recombines TRBV6-6 with TRBJ2-5; D may be TRBD1 or TRBD2 (5 bases each). Trimming stripped 5 bases from V and 2 bases from J, with 24 bases between. Germline assignment: CDR1 MNHNY and CDR2 SVGAGI (reference sequence). This CDR3 region has 18 residues.

This clonotype was detected only a few times. This chain links TRBV6-4 with TRBJ2-1; D is tentatively TRBD1 or TRBD2 (6 bases each). This CDR3 has 13 amino acids. Germline-derived CDR1 and CDR2 are MRHNA and SNTAGT. The ends were cut back, 9 bases at V and 10 bases at J, with 19 bases in the middle. The CDR3 DNA sequence: TGTGCCAGGGGGGGCAGCCAGGCCTACGAGCAGTTCTTC. Encoded protein: CARGGSQAYEQFF.